This T cell receptor beta chain was observed in a study of shared clonotypes between healthy human individuals. TCRdb's table, derived via immunoSEQ multiplex PCR, lists solely in-frame clones and lacks some. The repertoire holds under 1,100,000 clones, roughly 80% seen once, with 1.2% to 1.5% in the top ten. A word on this clone: Other nucleotide sequences in the sample specify the same CDR3.

The V gene's germline CDR1 is MNHEY and CDR2 SMNVEV (reference sequence). V dropped 3 bases and J dropped 1 base, with 6 bases sitting between them. The CDR3 covers 13 residues. The TCR comes from a man aged 18 to 30 in good health. The chain recombines TRBV27 with TRBJ1-1; D gene uncertain. Sample: memory CD4+ T cells sorted from blood. The sample's subset: CD45RA-negative fraction. DNA for the CDR3: TGTGCCAGCAGTTTTTCCCGGAACACTGAAGCTTTCTTT. Amino acid sequence: CASSFSRNTEAFF.